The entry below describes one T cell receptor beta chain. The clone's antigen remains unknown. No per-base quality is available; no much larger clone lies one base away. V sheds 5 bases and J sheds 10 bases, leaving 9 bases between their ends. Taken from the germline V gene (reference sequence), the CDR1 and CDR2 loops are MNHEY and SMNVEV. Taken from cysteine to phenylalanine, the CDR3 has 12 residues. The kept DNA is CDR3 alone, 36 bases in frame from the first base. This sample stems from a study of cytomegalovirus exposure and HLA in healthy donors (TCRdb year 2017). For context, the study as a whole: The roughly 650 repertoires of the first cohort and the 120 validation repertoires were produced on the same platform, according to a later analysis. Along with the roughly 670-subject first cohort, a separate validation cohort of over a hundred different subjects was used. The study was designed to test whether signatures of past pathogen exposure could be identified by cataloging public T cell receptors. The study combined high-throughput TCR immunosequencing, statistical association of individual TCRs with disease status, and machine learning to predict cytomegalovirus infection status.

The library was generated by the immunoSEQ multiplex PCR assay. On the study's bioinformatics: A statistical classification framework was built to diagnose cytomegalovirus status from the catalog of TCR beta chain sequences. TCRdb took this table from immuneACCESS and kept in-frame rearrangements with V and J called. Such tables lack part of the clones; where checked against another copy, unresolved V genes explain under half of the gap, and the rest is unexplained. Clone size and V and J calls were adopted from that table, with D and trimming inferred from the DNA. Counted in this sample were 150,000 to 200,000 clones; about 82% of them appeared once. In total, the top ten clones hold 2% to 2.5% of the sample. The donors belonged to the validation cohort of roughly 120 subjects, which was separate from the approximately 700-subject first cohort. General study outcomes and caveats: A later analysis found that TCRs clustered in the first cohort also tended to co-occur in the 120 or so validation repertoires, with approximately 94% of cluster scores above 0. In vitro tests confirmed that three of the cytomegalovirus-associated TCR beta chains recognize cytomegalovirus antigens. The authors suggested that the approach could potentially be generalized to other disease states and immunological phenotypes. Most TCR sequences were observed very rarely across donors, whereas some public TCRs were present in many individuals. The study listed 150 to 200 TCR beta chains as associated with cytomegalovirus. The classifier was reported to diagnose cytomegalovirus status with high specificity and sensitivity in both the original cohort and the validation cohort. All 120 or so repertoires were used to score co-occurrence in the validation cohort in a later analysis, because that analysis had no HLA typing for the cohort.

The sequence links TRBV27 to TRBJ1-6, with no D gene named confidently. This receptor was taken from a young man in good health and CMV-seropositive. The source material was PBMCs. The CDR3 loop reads CASSEMASPLHF. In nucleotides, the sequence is TGTGCCAGCAGTGAAATGGCATCACCCCTCCACTTT.